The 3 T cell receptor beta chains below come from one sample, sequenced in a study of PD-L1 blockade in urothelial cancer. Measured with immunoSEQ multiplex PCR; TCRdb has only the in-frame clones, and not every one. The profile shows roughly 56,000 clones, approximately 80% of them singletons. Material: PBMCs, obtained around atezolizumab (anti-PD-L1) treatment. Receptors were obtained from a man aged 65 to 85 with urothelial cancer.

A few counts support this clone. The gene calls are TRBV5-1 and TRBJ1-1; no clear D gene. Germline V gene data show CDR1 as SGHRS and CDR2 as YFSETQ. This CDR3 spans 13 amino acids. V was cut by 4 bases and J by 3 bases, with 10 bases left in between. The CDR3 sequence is CASSRNIDTEAFF. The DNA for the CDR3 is TGCGCCAGCAGCAGAAACATCGACACTGAAGCTTTCTTT.

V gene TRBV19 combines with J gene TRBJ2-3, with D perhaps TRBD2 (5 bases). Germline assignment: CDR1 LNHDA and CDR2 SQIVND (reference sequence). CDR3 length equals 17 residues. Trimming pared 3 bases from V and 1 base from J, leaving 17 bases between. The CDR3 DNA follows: TGTGCCAGTAGTATTCTGGGTGGGGAGATCGGCACAGATACGCAGTATTTT. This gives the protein CASSILGGEIGTDTQYF.

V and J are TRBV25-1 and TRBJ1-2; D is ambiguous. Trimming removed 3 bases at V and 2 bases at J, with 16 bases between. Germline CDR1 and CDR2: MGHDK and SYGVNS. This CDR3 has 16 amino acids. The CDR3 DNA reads TGTGCCAGCAGTGATTCCCGGCCCAGGTGGAACTATGGCTACACCTTC. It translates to CASSDSRPRWNYGYTF.